A selection of T cell receptor beta chains follows, all from one sample in a study of Graves' ophthalmopathy and Graves' hyperthyroidism. TCRdb passed the multiplex PCR reads through MiXCR, listing each CDR3 protein once. The data show nearly 400,000 distinct CDR3 sequences, about 17% seen once. What was sequenced was peripheral blood. The receptor set was obtained from a woman aged 18-30 years with Graves' ophthalmopathy. Each CDR3 is given with its conserved first and last residue. The D gene is left open where the match is weak. A row's size may be missing; if present it is once, few, many or a size class.

14	TRBV6-1	TRBJ2-7	TRBD2	few	TGTGCCAGCACTAAAGCGGGAGACGGCTACGAGCAGTACTTC	CASTKAGDGYEQYF
13	TRBV18	TRBJ1-1	NA	NA	TGTGCCAGCTCACCCAGTAGTAGCACTGAAGCTTTCTTT	CASSPSSSTEAFF
15	TRBV4-1	TRBJ1-1	NA	many	TGCGCCAGCAGCCGTCTCGGGGAGTTTAACACTGAAGCTTTCTTT	CASSRLGEFNTEAFF
13	TRBV15	TRBJ2-7	NA	NA	TGTGCCACCAGCAGAGACGGGGAGTACGAGCAGTACTTC	CATSRDGEYEQYF
16	TRBV13	TRBJ2-5	NA	many	TGTGCCAGCAGCAAAAGACCATCGAGTCGCCAAGAGACCCAGTACTTC	CASSKRPSSRQETQYF
15	TRBV5-8	TRBJ1-1	TRBD1	many	TGTGCCAGCAGCTTGGGTGTCAGGGGGCTCACTGAAGCTTTCTTT	CASSLGVRGLTEAFF
14	TRBV25-1	TRBJ1-1	NA	many	TGTGCCAGCAGTGAATTGGGGCCGAACACTGAAGCTTTCTTT	CASSELGPNTEAFF
16	TRBV6-2/TRBV6-3	TRBJ2-2	TRBD1	many	TGTGCCAGCAGTTATCGGACAGGGGGCAGCACCGGGGAGCTGTTTTTT	CASSYRTGGSTGELFF
12	TRBV4-1	TRBJ1-1	NA	many	TGCGCCAGCCAACGGGGGGACACTGAAGCTTTCTTT	CASQRGDTEAFF
16	TRBV4-1	TRBJ1-5	NA	many	TGCGCCAGCAGCCTCCATTTTGAGGGGTCCAATCAGCCCCAGCATTTT	CASSLHFEGSNQPQHF
22	TRBV7-4	TRBJ1-1	TRBD1	many	TGTGCCAGCAGCTTATTGAGGCGGGACAGGGGGCGCACGAGGAGGTGGAACACTGAAGCTTTCTTT	CASSLLRRDRGRTRRWNTEAFF
14	TRBV10-3	TRBJ2-2	TRBD1	many	TGTGCCATCAGTGAGACAGGGGGAGCCGGGGAGCTGTTTTTT	CAISETGGAGELFF
13	TRBV14	TRBJ1-1	NA	many	TGTGCCAGCAGCCACTTTATGAACACTGAAGCTTTCTTT	CASSHFMNTEAFF
13	TRBV30	TRBJ1-5	NA	many	TGTGCCTGGAGTCCGGGCTCGGGACAGCCCCAGCATTTT	CAWSPGSGQPQHF
14	TRBV11-2	TRBJ1-1	NA	many	TGTGTCAGCACCCGACCGTGGAAGAACACTGAAGCTTTCTTT	CVSTRPWKNTEAFF
11	TRBV20-1	TRBJ2-5	NA	NA	TGCACTGGGGGGTTACAAGAGACCCAGTACTTC	CTGGLQETQYF
12	TRBV2	TRBJ1-1	NA	NA	TGTGCCAGCAGTGTTAGGTTCCCTGAAGCTTTCTTT	CASSVRFPEAFF
14	TRBV28	TRBJ2-7	NA	many	TGTGCCAGCAGTTTAGGGGGTTTTTCCTACGAGCAGTACTTC	CASSLGGFSYEQYF
17	TRBV11-2	TRBJ2-5	NA	many	TGTGCCAGCAGCTCCTTGGCCGGGCCGGGTCCAGACGAGACCCAGTACTTC	CASSSLAGPGPDETQYF
13	TRBV6-5	TRBJ1-1	NA	many	TGTGCCAGCAGTCCGGGACGGATCACTGAAGCTTTCTTT	CASSPGRITEAFF
16	TRBV19	TRBJ2-2	NA	many	TGTGCCAGTAGTTCTTCGGGACTGATGAACACCGGGGAGCTGTTTTTT	CASSSSGLMNTGELFF
17	TRBV5-1	TRBJ2-6	NA	many	TGCGCCAGCAGCTCGCGGGGTGGCCTCTCTGGGGCCAACGTCCTGACTTTC	CASSSRGGLSGANVLTF
15	TRBV12-3/TRBV12-4	TRBJ2-2	TRBD2	many	TGTGCCAGCAGGGCGGGGGAGATTGACACCGGGGAGCTGTTTTTT	CASRAGEIDTGELFF
15	TRBV12-3/TRBV12-4	TRBJ2-7	TRBD1	NA	TGTGCCAGCAGTCATCCGGGACAGGGGGCCCACGAGCAGTACTTC	CASSHPGQGAHEQYF
15	TRBV6-2/TRBV6-3	TRBJ2-7	NA	NA	TGTGCCAGCAGTTCGCCCCGGGACGCCATCTACGAGCAGTACTTC	CASSSPRDAIYEQYF
17	TRBV29-1	TRBJ2-6	NA	many	TGCAGCCCCCCTGAGCTAGGAGGGAGGTCTGGGGCCAACGTCCTGACTTTC	CSPPELGGRSGANVLTF
13	TRBV20-1	TRBJ1-5	TRBD1	NA	TGCAGTGCCGGGACAGAAGTCTACCAGCCCCAGCATTTT	CSAGTEVYQPQHF